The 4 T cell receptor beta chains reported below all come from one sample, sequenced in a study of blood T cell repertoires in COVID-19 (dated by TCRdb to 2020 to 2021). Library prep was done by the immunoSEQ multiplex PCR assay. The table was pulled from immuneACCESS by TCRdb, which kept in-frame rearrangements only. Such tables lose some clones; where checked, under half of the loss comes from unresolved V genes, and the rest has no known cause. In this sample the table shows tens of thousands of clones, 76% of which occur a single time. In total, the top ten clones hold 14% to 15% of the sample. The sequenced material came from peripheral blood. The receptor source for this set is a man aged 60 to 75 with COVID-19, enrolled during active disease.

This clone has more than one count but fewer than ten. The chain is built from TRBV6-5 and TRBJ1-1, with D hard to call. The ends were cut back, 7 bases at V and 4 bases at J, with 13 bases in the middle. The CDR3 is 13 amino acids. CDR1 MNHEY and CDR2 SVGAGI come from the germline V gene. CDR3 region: CASTSPTGTEAFF. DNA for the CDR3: TGTGCCAGCACATCCCCCACGGGCACTGAAGCTTTCTTT.

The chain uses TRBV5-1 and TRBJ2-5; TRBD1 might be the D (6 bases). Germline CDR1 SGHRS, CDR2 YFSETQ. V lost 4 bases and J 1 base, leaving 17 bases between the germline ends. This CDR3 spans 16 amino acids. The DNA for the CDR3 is TGCGCCAGCAGCCCCATGGGGGCGGAAATCCAAGAGACCCAGTACTTC. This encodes CASSPMGAEIQETQYF.

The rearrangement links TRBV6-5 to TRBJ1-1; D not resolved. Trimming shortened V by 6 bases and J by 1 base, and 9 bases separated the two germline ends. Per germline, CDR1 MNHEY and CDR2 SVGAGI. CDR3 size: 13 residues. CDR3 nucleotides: TGTGCCAGCAGCCGACTGCAGAACACTGAAGCTTTCTTT. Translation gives CASSRLQNTEAFF.

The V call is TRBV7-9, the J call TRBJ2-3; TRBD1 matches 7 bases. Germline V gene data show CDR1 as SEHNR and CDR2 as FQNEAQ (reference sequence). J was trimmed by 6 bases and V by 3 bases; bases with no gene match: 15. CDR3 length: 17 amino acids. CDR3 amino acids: CASSFLPMTGRPDTQYF. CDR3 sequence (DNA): TGTGCCAGCAGCTTCTTGCCGATGACAGGGCGCCCTGATACGCAGTATTTT.